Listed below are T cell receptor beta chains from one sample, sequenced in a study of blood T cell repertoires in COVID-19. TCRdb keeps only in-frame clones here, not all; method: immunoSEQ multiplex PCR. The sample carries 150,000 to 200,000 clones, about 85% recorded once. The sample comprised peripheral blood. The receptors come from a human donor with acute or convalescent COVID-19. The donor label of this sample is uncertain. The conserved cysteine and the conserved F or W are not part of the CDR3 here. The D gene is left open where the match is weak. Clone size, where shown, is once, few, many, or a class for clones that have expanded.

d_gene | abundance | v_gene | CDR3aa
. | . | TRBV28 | ASSAISSGANVLT
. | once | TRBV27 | ASTDGASSGQPQH
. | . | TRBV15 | ATSARGGNSPLH
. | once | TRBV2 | ASHGPEDTQY
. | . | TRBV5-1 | ASSLGQLNEKLF
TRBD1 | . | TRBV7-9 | ASRSSRDRGVGEQF
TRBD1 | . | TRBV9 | ASSAAQASGGAFSGNTIY
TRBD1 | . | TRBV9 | ASSAQGARRTGELF
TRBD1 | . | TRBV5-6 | ASSLRQGANTEAF
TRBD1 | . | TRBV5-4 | ASSFQRGRQETQY
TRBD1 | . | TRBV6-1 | ASSEMDRGQPITKNIQY
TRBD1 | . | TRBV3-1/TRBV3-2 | ASSQAGQGKGGYT
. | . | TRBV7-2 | ASSLFPGGVILNEQF
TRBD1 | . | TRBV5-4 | ASSRQGASDTQY
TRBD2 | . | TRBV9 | ASSVDLAGGEETQY
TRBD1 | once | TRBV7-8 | ASSLAGQGGLGYT
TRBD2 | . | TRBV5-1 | ASSLGAGGPEQETQY
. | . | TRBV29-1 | SVVWTEGYEQY
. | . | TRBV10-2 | ASSDTVNQPQH
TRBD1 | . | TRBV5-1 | ASSLSLPGQGSYNEQF
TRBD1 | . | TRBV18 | ASSPTQGARSGNTIY
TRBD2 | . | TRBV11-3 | ASTPGGVSSYNEQF
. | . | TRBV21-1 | ASSKLDRGPSGNTIY
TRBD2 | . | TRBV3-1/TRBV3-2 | ASSQDPLAETDTQY
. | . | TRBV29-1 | SVERRAMHEDGYT
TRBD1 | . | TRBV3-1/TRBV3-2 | ASSQSAGGQPQH
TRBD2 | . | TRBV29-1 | SVGGVGRGTNTGELF